The 22 T cell receptor beta chains listed next were all sequenced from one sample in a study of cytomegalovirus exposure and HLA in healthy donors. Some clones are missing from TCRdb's copy, which holds only in-frame ones; the method was immunoSEQ multiplex PCR. The table includes roughly 65,000 clones, over 80% detected once. Sequenced material: PBMCs. These receptors originate from a man between 18 and 29 years old in good health and CMV-seronegative.

This clone was observed a few times. The CDR3 here is CASSPSERNYEQYF. The DNA of the CDR3 is TGTGCCAGCTCACCATCTGAGCGGAACTACGAGCAGTACTTC. The chain recombines TRBV18 with TRBJ2-7; weak D call: TRBD2 (5 bases). V dropped 2 bases and J dropped 3 bases, with 11 bases sitting between them. Per the germline V gene, CDR1 is KGHSH and CDR2 is LQKENI. The CDR3 is made up of 14 amino acids.

The CDR3 reads CASSPGTSRNNEQFF. The CDR3 nucleotides read TGTGCCAGCAGTCCCGGGACTAGCCGGAACAATGAGCAGTTCTTC. The chain recombines TRBV27 with TRBJ2-1; TRBD2 matches at 9 bases. The CDR3 extends over 15 amino acids. Per germline, CDR1 MNHEY and CDR2 SMNVEV (reference sequence). V shed 5 bases, J shed 5 bases, and the junction held 7 bases outside the gene matches.

This chain uses TRBV7-8 with TRBJ2-3; tentative D call: TRBD2 (6 bases). Trimming stripped 4 bases from V and 0 bases from J, with 14 bases between. Looked up from germline, CDR1 is SGHVS and CDR2 is FQNEAQ. CDR3 length: 16 amino acids. In DNA form, the CDR3 reads TGTGCCAGCAGCTCCATAGCGGAACCTAGCACAGATACGCAGTATTTT. Its translation: CASSSIAEPSTDTQYF.

The chain carries TRBV20-1 and TRBJ1-1; D is unclear. CDR1 DFQATT and CDR2 SNEGSKA come from the germline V gene (reference sequence). This CDR3 is 10 amino acids long. Trimming removed 4 bases from V and 8 bases from J, with 8 bases in between. The CDR3 protein is CSAKATEAFF. CDR3 nucleotides: TGCAGTGCTAAGGCGACAGAAGCTTTCTTT.

V gene TRBV5-1 combines with J gene TRBJ2-5; 12 nucleotides align to TRBD2. Per the germline V gene, CDR1 is SGHRS and CDR2 is YFSETQ. CDR3 size: 16 residues. The ends lost 0 bases at V and 4 bases at J; junction bases unmatched: 4. CDR3 nucleotide sequence: TGCGCCAGCAGCTTGGGACTAGCGGGAGTGGGAGAGACCCAGTACTTC. Translated, it gives CASSLGLAGVGETQYF. Together with reference TRBV5-1 and TRBJ2-5, the CDR3 gives the full variable domain: KAGVTQTPRYLIKTRGQQVTLSCSPISGHRSVSWYQQTPGQGLQFLFEYFSETQRNKGNFPGRFSGRQFSNSRSEMNVSTLELGDSALYLCASSLGLAGVGETQYFGPGTRLLVL.

The chain is built from TRBV7-3 and TRBJ1-2; D is perhaps TRBD1 (6 bases). Trimming left V 5 bases short and J 5 bases short, with 12 bases between. Germline-derived CDR1 and CDR2 are SGHTA and FQGTGA. This CDR3 spans 13 amino acids. CDR3 nucleotide sequence: TGTGCCAGCAGCATGGGGGCACGATATGGCTACACCTTC. It translates to CASSMGARYGYTF. The full variable domain, with the rest looked up from reference TRBV7-3 and TRBJ1-2, is GAGVSQTPSNKVTEKGKYVELRCDPISGHTALYWYRQSLGQGPEFLIYFQGTGAADDSGLPNDRFFAVRPEGSVSTLKIQRTERGDSAVYLCASSMGARYGYTFGSGTRLTVV.

V gene TRBV9 combines with J gene TRBJ2-7; D perhaps matches TRBD2 (6 bases). The V end lost 3 bases, the J end lost 0 bases, and 13 bases lay between the germline ends. This CDR3 has 15 amino acids. CDR1 and CDR2 (germline): SGDLS, YYNGEE. In DNA form, the CDR3 reads TGTGCCAGCAGCGCCGACGGGAGACACTCCTACGAGCAGTACTTC. Translation gives CASSADGRHSYEQYF.

V usage is TRBV27 and J usage is TRBJ2-7, with 7 bases fitting TRBD2. The CDR3 is 13 residues long. CDR1 and CDR2 from the germline V gene are MNHEY and SMNVEV (reference sequence). Trimming cost V 5 bases and J 4 bases; bases outside gene matches: 5. The CDR3 is CASSLAANYEQYF. In nucleotides, the CDR3 is TGTGCCAGCAGTCTAGCGGCAAATTACGAGCAGTACTTC.

The chain is built from TRBV19 and TRBJ2-7; 7 positions match TRBD2. Germline CDR1 LNHDA, CDR2 SQIVND (reference sequence). Germline trimming cut 5 bases from V and 1 base from J; bases unmatched to any gene: 8. This CDR3 is built from 15 residues. The CDR3 sequence is CASSFLAAESYEQYF. The CDR3 nucleotides are TGTGCCAGTAGTTTCCTAGCGGCGGAATCCTACGAGCAGTACTTC.

Only a few counts were recorded for this clone. The chain is built from TRBV10-1 and TRBJ2-6; 9 bases are shared with TRBD1. After removal of 4 bases from V and 1 base from J, the junction contained 11 bases not matched to a gene. This CDR3 has 19 amino acids. Germline V gene data show CDR1 as WNHNN and CDR2 as SYGVQD (reference sequence). The CDR3 DNA reads as TGCGCCAGCAGTGCGGGAAGGGACAGGGAAGAATCTGGGGCCAACGTCCTGACTTTC. Protein sequence: CASSAGRDREESGANVLTF.

This clone was seen a handful of times. The chain joins TRBV5-4 to TRBJ1-2; D may be TRBD1 (5 bases). V lost 4 bases and J 2 bases, leaving 9 bases between the germline ends. CDR1 and CDR2 from the germline V gene are SGHNT and YYREEE (reference sequence). CDR3 length: 13 amino acids. The CDR3 region is CASSPRGNYGYTF. The CDR3 DNA sequence: TGTGCCAGCAGCCCGCGGGGCAACTATGGCTACACCTTC.

The chain links TRBV6-5 to TRBJ2-7, with 8 bases that match TRBD2. The junction had 11 bases not matched to a gene; V was cut back by 8 bases and J by 5 bases. Germline values: CDR1 MNHEY, CDR2 SVGAGI. The CDR3 has 14 residues. CDR3 sequence reads: CASRQGGRNNEQYF. CDR3 DNA: TGTGCCAGCCGACAAGGCGGGAGGAACAACGAGCAGTACTTC.

The V gene is TRBV15, the J gene TRBJ2-3; D is uncertain. The CDR3 is 13 residues long. The germline V and J ends were trimmed by 0 bases and 4 bases, with 5 bases remaining between them. The germline CDR1 and CDR2 sequences are LNHNV and YYDKDF (reference sequence). CDR3 bases: TGTGCCACCAGCAGAGATCGGTCAGATACGCAGTATTTT. Its protein product is CATSRDRSDTQYF.

CDR3 protein: CASSGDYEQYF. CDR3 nucleotides: TGTGCCAGCAGCGGAGATTACGAGCAGTACTTC. This chain uses TRBV9 with TRBJ2-7; D uncertain. Between the trimmed V and J ends, which lost 3 bases and 4 bases, there was a span of 5 bases. This CDR3 has 11 residues. The V gene's germline CDR1 is SGDLS and CDR2 YYNGEE.

The chain links TRBV11-2 to TRBJ2-3; D is undetermined. Germline CDR1 reads SGHAT; CDR2 reads FQNNGV. This CDR3 is 14 amino acids long. The V and J ends lost 4 bases and 2 bases respectively, with 10 bases between them. DNA for the CDR3: TGTGCCAGCAGCTCCGACGGAGACACAGATACGCAGTATTTT. It codes for CASSSDGDTDTQYF.

The chain combines TRBV19 with TRBJ2-1, with 13 bases aligning to TRBD2. The length of the CDR3 is 17 residues. Looked up from germline, CDR1 is LNHDA and CDR2 is SQIVND (reference sequence). The ends lost 9 bases at V and 8 bases at J; junction bases unmatched: 16. The CDR3 nucleotides are TGTGCCAGAACCCATCCTCGGACTAGCGGGAGAATTGATGAGCAGTTCTTC. Translation gives CARTHPRTSGRIDEQFF.

V gene TRBV4-2 combines with J gene TRBJ2-7; TRBD2 agrees at 8 bases. Unmatched junction bases numbered 8, after V lost 1 base and J lost 0 bases. There are 17 residues in the CDR3. Germline loops: CDR1 LGHNA, CDR2 YNFKEQ. The CDR3 reads CASSQGVSGGFSYEQYF. In nucleotides, the CDR3 is TGTGCCAGCAGCCAAGGAGTTTCGGGAGGGTTCTCCTACGAGCAGTACTTC.

The chain is built from TRBV7-2 and TRBJ1-2; 10 positions agree with TRBD1. Per germline, CDR1 SGHTA and CDR2 FQGNSA. This CDR3 contains 15 residues. The V segment lost 4 bases and the J segment 6 bases; nucleotides outside the gene matches: 8. In nucleotides, the CDR3 is TGTGCCAGCAGCTCCACCTCGGGACAGGGGAATGGCTACACCTTC. The encoded protein is CASSSTSGQGNGYTF.

V gene TRBV28 combines with J gene TRBJ1-2; D might be TRBD1 (6 bases). V was pared by 8 bases and J by 1 base, with 17 bases between. This CDR3 region has 15 residues. Looked up from germline, CDR1 is MDHEN and CDR2 is SYDVKM. The CDR3 nucleotides read TGTGCCAGCGGGATCGGGGGGCGGCATAACTATGGCTACACCTTC. Encoded protein: CASGIGGRHNYGYTF.

This clone was detected once. The chain employs TRBV7-3 and TRBJ2-7, with D maybe TRBD2 (5 bases). The germline gives CDR1 SGHTA, CDR2 FQGTGA. The CDR3 has 16 amino acids. The V end was cut by 4 bases, the J end by 0 bases, with 16 bases between. The CDR3 region has the DNA TGTGCCAGCAGCTCGCCGCCCCCGGGATCCTCCTACGAGCAGTACTTC. This translates into CASSSPPPGSSYEQYF.

The genes are TRBV28 and TRBJ2-4, with a tentative D call TRBD1 (9 bases). Germline V lookup: CDR1 MDHEN, CDR2 SYDVKM. The CDR3 runs to 15 residues. V lost 10 bases, J lost 6 bases, and 22 bases lay in between. The CDR3 region is CAIARGDRDTNIQYF. CDR3 DNA sequence: TGTGCCATCGCGCGGGGGGACAGGGACACAAACATTCAGTACTTC.

The genes are TRBV29-1 and TRBJ2-7; TRBD2 agrees at 7 bases. V dropped 6 bases and J dropped 6; count of bases not matched to a gene: 14. This CDR3 has 14 amino acids. Germline CDR1 SQVTM, CDR2 ANQGSEA. The CDR3 coding sequence is TGCAGCGTCGGAACGACCTGGGGGGGTCGCGAGCAGTACTTC. Translating gives CSVGTTWGGREQYF.